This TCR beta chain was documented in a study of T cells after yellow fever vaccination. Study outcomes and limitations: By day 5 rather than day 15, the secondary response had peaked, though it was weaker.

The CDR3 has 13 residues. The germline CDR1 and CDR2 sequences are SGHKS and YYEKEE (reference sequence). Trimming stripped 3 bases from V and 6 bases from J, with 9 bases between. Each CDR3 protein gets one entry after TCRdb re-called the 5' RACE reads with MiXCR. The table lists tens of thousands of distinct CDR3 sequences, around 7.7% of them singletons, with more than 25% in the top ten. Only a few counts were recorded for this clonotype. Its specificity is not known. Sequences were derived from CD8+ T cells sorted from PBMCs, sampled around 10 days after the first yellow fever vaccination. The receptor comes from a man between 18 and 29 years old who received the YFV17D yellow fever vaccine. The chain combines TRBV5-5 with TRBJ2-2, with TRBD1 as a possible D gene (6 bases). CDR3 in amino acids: CASSWGTPGELFF. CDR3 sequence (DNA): TGTGCCAGCAGCTGGGGGACACCCGGGGAGCTGTTTTTT.